A single sample gave rise to the 27 T cell receptor beta chains below, sequenced in a study of T cells in localized non-small cell lung cancer. Only in-frame clones appear in the TCRdb table, and some are missing; sequencing was by immunoSEQ multiplex PCR. The sample records 45,000 to 60,000 clones, roughly 80% being singletons. Sequences were derived from PBMCs, sampled before any cancer treatment. All receptors come from a woman aged 35 to 70 with stage II lung adenocarcinoma.

V usage is TRBV19 and J usage is TRBJ1-3; TRBD1 matches 9 bases. The CDR3 extends over 14 amino acids. From germline, CDR1 is LNHDA and CDR2 SQIVND (reference sequence). Losses at the gene ends were 5 bases for V and 4 bases for J; bases not matched to a gene: 3. The CDR3 bases are TGTGCCAGTAGTCACAGGGGGCAGGGAAACACCATATATTTT. Encoded protein: CASSHRGQGNTIYF. The complete variable domain, with remaining parts taken from reference TRBV19 and TRBJ1-3, reads DGGITQSPKYLFRKEGQNVTLSCEQNLNHDAMYWYRQDPGQGLRLIYYSQIVNDFQKGDIAEGYSVSREKKESFPLTVTSAQKNPTAFYLCASSHRGQGNTIYFGEGSWLTVV.

The chain couples TRBV2 to TRBJ2-3; TRBD1 agrees at 8 bases. Germline trimming cut 4 bases from V and 5 bases from J; bases unmatched to any gene: 8. Germline V lookup: CDR1 SNHLY, CDR2 FYNNEI. This CDR3 comprises 15 residues. The CDR3 sequence: CASSGAGTGKDTQYF. CDR3 bases: TGTGCCAGCAGTGGGGCGGGGACAGGCAAAGATACGCAGTATTTT.

In this sample, this clone turned up once. The rearrangement links TRBV2 to TRBJ1-5; TRBD1 agrees at 7 bases. J gave up 7 bases and V 7 bases, and 7 bases lay outside the gene matches. Germline-derived CDR1 and CDR2 are SNHLY and FYNNEI. CDR3 length: 13 amino acids. The CDR3 is CASKLGGRQPQHF. CDR3 in DNA: TGTGCCAGCAAGCTAGGGGGCCGGCAGCCCCAGCATTTT. Complete variable domain (other parts from reference TRBV2 and TRBJ1-5): EPEVTQTPSHQVTQMGQEVILRCVPISNHLYFYWYRQILGQKVEFLVSFYNNEISEKSEIFDDQFSVERPDGSNFTLKIRSTKLEDSAMYFCASKLGGRQPQHFGDGTRLSIL.

This rearrangement joins TRBV19 to TRBJ1-2; D might be TRBD1 (5 bases). The CDR3 has 12 residues. The V end lost 7 bases, the J end lost 2 bases, and 8 bases lay between the germline ends. Germline V gene data show CDR1 as LNHDA and CDR2 as SQIVND (reference sequence). The CDR3 DNA is TGTGCCAGTACAGGGAGGAACTATGGCTACACCTTC. This codes for CASTGRNYGYTF.

This clone was counted a single time. This chain links TRBV9 with TRBJ1-6; D is possibly TRBD1 (5 bases). V was trimmed by 0 bases and J by 4 bases, leaving 11 bases between them. The germline V gene has CDR1 SGDLS and CDR2 YYNGEE. The CDR3 has 16 amino acids. The CDR3 sequence is CASSVEGSPYNSPLHF. The CDR3 DNA sequence: TGTGCCAGCAGCGTAGAGGGGAGCCCGTATAATTCACCCCTCCACTTT. The full variable domain, completed using reference TRBV9 and TRBJ1-6, is DSGVTQTPKHLITATGQRVTLRCSPRSGDLSVYWYQQSLDQGLQFLIQYYNGEERAKGNILERFSAQQFPDLHSELNLSSLELGDSALYFCASSVEGSPYNSPLHFGNGTRLTVT.

This chain uses TRBV4-2 with TRBJ2-3; 9 nucleotides match TRBD2. CDR1 is LGHNA, CDR2 YNFKEQ, per germline. This CDR3 is 16 amino acids long. After removal of 0 bases from V and 3 bases from J, the junction contained 4 bases not matched to a gene. CDR3 amino acids: CASSQDGTSGTDTQYF. CDR3 DNA sequence: TGTGCCAGCAGCCAAGACGGTACTAGCGGGACAGATACGCAGTATTTT.

This clone was counted between two and nine times. The V gene is TRBV5-4, the J gene TRBJ2-6; D is possibly TRBD2 (5 bases). CDR3 size: 17 residues. V lost 3 bases and J 0 bases, leaving 13 bases between the germline ends. Per germline, CDR1 SGHNT and CDR2 YYREEE (reference sequence). CDR3 nucleotide sequence: TGTGCCAGCAGCTGGGAGACTTCACTCTCTGGGGCCAACGTCCTGACTTTC. As protein: CASSWETSLSGANVLTF.

This chain joins TRBV6-6 and TRBJ1-1, with a weak D call TRBD1 (6 bases). The V gene's germline CDR1 is MNHNY and CDR2 SVGAGI (reference sequence). CDR3 length: 13 residues. V gave up 5 bases and J gave up 4 bases, with 11 bases separating them. The CDR3 loop is CASSEGGSTEAFF. The CDR3 DNA follows: TGTGCCAGCAGTGAGGGGGGGAGCACTGAAGCTTTCTTT.

The chain links TRBV7-6 to TRBJ1-1, with 9 bases that match TRBD1. V gave up 1 base and J gave up 5 bases; unmatched junction bases: 11. The germline V gene encodes CDR1 SGHVS and CDR2 FNYEAQ. CDR3 length: 17 amino acids. This CDR3 is CASSLGEYRGLRTEAFF. The CDR3 coding sequence is TGTGCCAGCAGCTTAGGCGAATACAGGGGGCTCCGAACTGAAGCTTTCTTT.

This clone was found once. V gene TRBV7-2 combines with J gene TRBJ1-5; no clear D gene. Trimming removed 1 base from V and 2 bases from J, with 9 bases in between. The CDR3 sequence is 15 residues long. Germline assignment: CDR1 SGHTA and CDR2 FQGNSA. The CDR3 here is CASSLEAQRNQPQHF. The CDR3 coding sequence is TGTGCCAGCAGCTTAGAGGCACAGCGCAATCAGCCCCAGCATTTT.

This sequence joins TRBV28 and TRBJ2-2, with TRBD2 identical over 8 bases. The CDR3 spans 16 residues. With V trimmed by 2 bases and J by 4 bases, 6 bases remained unmatched. The germline V gene encodes CDR1 MDHEN and CDR2 SYDVKM. CDR3 in amino acids: CASSLPRGAGTGELFF. CDR3 nucleotides: TGTGCCAGCAGTTTACCGCGGGGGGCGGGCACCGGGGAGCTGTTTTTT.

The chain links TRBV19 to TRBJ2-1, with 7 nucleotides matching TRBD2. V trimming: 3 bases; J trimming: 8 bases; junction bases outside the gene matches: 10. From germline, CDR1 is LNHDA and CDR2 SQIVND (reference sequence). This CDR3 comprises 15 residues. The CDR3 nucleotides read TGTGCCAGTAGTATCAGACTAGCCCCCAACGATGAGCAGTTCTTC. This sequence encodes CASSIRLAPNDEQFF.

The chain links TRBV7-2 to TRBJ2-5; TRBD1 aligns across 7 bases. There are 14 residues in the CDR3. The germline gives CDR1 SGHTA, CDR2 FQGNSA. V was pared by 5 bases and J by 4 bases, with 7 bases of the junction left unmatched. As DNA, the CDR3 is TGTGCCAGCAGCCTGATGGGACAGACAGAGACCCAGTACTTC. Protein product: CASSLMGQTETQYF.

The chain couples TRBV10-1 to TRBJ2-1; 9 nucleotides match TRBD2. This CDR3 region has 15 residues. V was clipped by 0 bases and J by 9 bases; unmatched bases: 6. CDR1 and CDR2 from the germline V gene are WNHNN and SYGVQD (reference sequence). The DNA of the CDR3 is TGCGCCAGCAGTGAGTCGGGCGGGGGGGCCCTTGAGCAGTTCTTC. Protein: CASSESGGGALEQFF.

In this sample, this clone turned up once. This sequence joins TRBV7-3 and TRBJ2-5; no clear D gene. Germline CDR1 is SGHTA and CDR2 is FQGTGA. This CDR3 spans 13 amino acids. Trimming shortened V by 2 bases and J by 2 bases, and 6 bases separated the two germline ends. CDR3: CASSLQGQETQYF. CDR3 nucleotide sequence: TGTGCCAGCAGCTTACAAGGGCAAGAGACCCAGTACTTC.

The chain couples TRBV7-9 to TRBJ1-4; 8 positions agree with TRBD1. Germline V gene data show CDR1 as SEHNR and CDR2 as FQNEAQ (reference sequence). The CDR3 runs to 12 residues. The V and J ends lost 5 bases and 8 bases, in that order; junction bases with no gene match: 1. This CDR3 reads CASSAGGEKLFF. The CDR3 bases are TGTGCCAGCAGCGCAGGGGGCGAAAAACTGTTTTTT.

This clone was counted a few times. The V and J genes are TRBV6-6 and TRBJ2-1, with 7 bases matching TRBD1. The germline V gene encodes CDR1 MNHNY and CDR2 SVGAGI (reference sequence). The CDR3 is 13 residues long. Trimming took 6 bases from V and 13 from J; bases not matched to a gene: 12. The CDR3 DNA sequence: TGTGCCAGCAGCACCGGGACAGTGTGGACCCAGTTCTTC. Its protein product is CASSTGTVWTQFF.

The V call is TRBV19, the J call TRBJ1-1; 7 bases are a match to TRBD1. Losses at the gene ends were 7 bases for V and 4 bases for J; bases not matched to a gene: 9. CDR3 length equals 14 residues. The germline gives CDR1 LNHDA, CDR2 SQIVND (reference sequence). The CDR3 protein is CASTPGGDSTEAFF. The CDR3 nucleotides read TGTGCCAGTACCCCGGGGGGGGACAGCACTGAAGCTTTCTTT.

V gene TRBV18 combines with J gene TRBJ1-4; D remains ambiguous. The CDR3 loop spans 14 amino acids. Germline lookup yields CDR1 KGHSH and CDR2 LQKENI. The V end lost 2 bases, the J end lost 2 bases, and 6 bases lay between the germline ends. CDR3 DNA: TGTGCCAGCTCACCAGGACTGACTAATGAAAAACTGTTTTTT. Translation: CASSPGLTNEKLFF.

The chain joins TRBV5-6 to TRBJ1-1; D not certain. The V gene's germline CDR1 is SGHDT and CDR2 YYEEEE. The CDR3 covers 13 residues. V lost 4 bases and J lost 1, with 8 bases in between. The CDR3 protein is CASSTRPNTEAFF. CDR3 nucleotides: TGTGCCAGCAGCACAAGACCGAACACTGAAGCTTTCTTT.

The chain combines TRBV2 with TRBJ1-3, with D perhaps TRBD1 (5 bases). The ends were cut back, 3 bases at V and 3 bases at J, with 12 bases in the middle. CDR3 size: 15 residues. Germline CDR1 SNHLY, CDR2 FYNNEI. The CDR3 spells CASSDTGGSGNTIYF. The CDR3 DNA is TGTGCCAGCAGTGACACCGGGGGGAGTGGAAACACCATATATTTT.

This clone was counted only a few times. V gene TRBV29-1 combines with J gene TRBJ1-1, with 7 nucleotides matching TRBD1. Germline assignment: CDR1 SQVTM and CDR2 ANQGSEA. The CDR3 has 14 amino acids. The ends lost 5 bases at V and 0 bases at J; junction bases unmatched: 6. The DNA for the CDR3 is TGCAGCGTTAGACAGGGTTTTGTGAACACTGAAGCTTTCTTT. Translated: CSVRQGFVNTEAFF. Complete variable domain (other parts from reference TRBV29-1 and TRBJ1-1): SAVISQKPSRDICQRGTSLTIQCQVDSQVTMMFWYRQQPGQSLTLIATANQGSEATYESGFVIDKFPISRPNLTFSTLTVSNMSPEDSSIYLCSVRQGFVNTEAFFGQGTRLTVV.

This clone is a singleton in its sample. V usage is TRBV28 and J usage is TRBJ1-5; D is uncertain. V was pared by 4 bases and J by 0 bases, with 7 bases between. Germline V gene lookup returns CDR1 MDHEN and CDR2 SYDVKM. CDR3 length equals 14 residues. The CDR3 sequence is CASSSLSSNQPQHF. The CDR3 bases are TGTGCCAGCAGTTCTCTTAGTAGCAATCAGCCCCAGCATTTT.

The chain employs TRBV28 and TRBJ2-7; D remains ambiguous. Trimming removed 7 bases from V and 0 bases from J, with 19 bases in between. Per the germline V gene, CDR1 is MDHEN and CDR2 is SYDVKM. The CDR3 extends over 16 amino acids. CDR3 residues: CASTGPGGSSSYEQYF. The CDR3 nucleotides read TGTGCCAGCACTGGACCCGGTGGCTCAAGCTCCTACGAGCAGTACTTC.

The chain links TRBV7-2 to TRBJ1-2; TRBD1 matches 11 bases. Per germline, CDR1 SGHTA and CDR2 FQGNSA. Trimming removed 0 bases from V and 7 bases from J; junction bases left unmatched: 7. The CDR3 spans 16 residues. CDR3 region: CASSLALDRGPGGYTF. In nucleotides, the CDR3 is TGTGCCAGCAGCTTAGCGTTGGACAGGGGGCCCGGTGGCTACACCTTC.

Regarding this clone: Other DNA sequences of this sample code for an identical CDR3. CDR3 amino acids: CSVGGNQPQHF. The CDR3 region has the DNA TGCAGCGTTGGAGGGAATCAGCCCCAGCATTTT. The V call is TRBV29-1, the J call TRBJ1-5; D gene unclear. The CDR3 loop spans 11 amino acids. V lost 4 bases and J 4 bases, leaving 5 bases between the germline ends. From germline, CDR1 is SQVTM and CDR2 ANQGSEA.

A word on this clone: Sequence at one end of the junction differs from germline and may be a read error. V usage is TRBV30 and J usage is TRBJ2-1; 9 nucleotides align to TRBD1. The CDR3 is 13 amino acids. Germline lookup yields CDR1 GTSNPN and CDR2 SVGIG (reference sequence). The CDR3 DNA sequence: TGTGCCTGGAACACAGGGGGCTACCATGAGCAGTTCTTC. Protein product: CAWNTGGYHEQFF.